The rows below give T cell receptor beta chains drawn from one sample of a study of blood T cells in healthy people across ages. A single record per CDR3 protein comes from TCRdb applying MiXCR to the 5' RACE reads. The sample comprises about 1,800,000 distinct CDR3 sequences, about 30% of which are singletons, and more than 6% rests with the top ten. Sequencing input: blood. The source of these receptors is a woman aged 30 to 39 in good health. Both conserved end residues are part of each CDR3. Fields, in order: V gene, D gene, J gene, clone size, CDR3 protein, CDR3 DNA. A D gene is named only where the DNA matches it firmly. The size field is filled for only some rows; it gives once, few, many or a size class.

>TRBV7-2|NA|TRBJ2-1|many
CASMLGAGEYNEQFF
TGTGCCAGCATGCTCGGGGCAGGAGAATACAATGAGCAGTTCTTC
>TRBV6-1|NA|TRBJ2-5|many
CASTRQGGLQETQYF
TGTGCCAGCACACGGCAGGGTGGTTTACAAGAGACCCAGTACTTC
>TRBV20-1|TRBD1|TRBJ2-5|NA
CSATPKGAGETQYF
TGCAGTGCAACACCCAAGGGGGCTGGAGAGACCCAGTACTTC
>TRBV20-1|NA|TRBJ2-7|few
CSARNTDLTTSSYNEQYF
TGCAGTGCTAGAAATACTGACCTTACCACCAGCTCCTACAATGAGCAGTACTTC
>TRBV7-2|NA|TRBJ2-1|NA
CASRIRSGPPNNEQFF
TGTGCCAGCAGGATTCGATCGGGACCCCCCAACAATGAGCAGTTCTTC
>TRBV10-3|NA|TRBJ1-1|NA
CAISESGGLNTEAFF
TGTGCCATCAGTGAGTCAGGAGGGTTGAACACTGAAGCTTTCTTT
>TRBV6-1|NA|TRBJ1-1|NA
CASSKTANTEAFF
TGTGCCAGCAGTAAAACAGCGAACACTGAAGCTTTCTTT
>TRBV27|NA|TRBJ2-6|NA
CASRKGGSGANVLTF
TGTGCCAGCCGCAAGGGGGGCTCTGGGGCCAACGTCCTGACTTTC
>TRBV6-2/TRBV6-3|NA|TRBJ1-2|few
CASSIGVEVYGYTF
TGTGCCAGCAGTATTGGGGTCGAGGTCTATGGCTACACCTTC
>TRBV5-1|NA|TRBJ2-1|many
CASSPLRNEQFF
TGCGCCAGCAGCCCACTTAGAAATGAGCAGTTCTTC
>TRBV6-2/TRBV6-3|TRBD2|TRBJ2-7|NA
CASSYPGLAGSGGQYF
TGTGCCAGCAGTTACCCCGGACTAGCGGGATCTGGTGGGCAGTACTTC
>TRBV3-1|NA|TRBJ2-1|few
CASFSELDNEQFF
TGTGCCAGCTTTAGCGAGTTAGACAATGAGCAGTTCTTC
>TRBV7-2|TRBD1|TRBJ2-5|few
CASSLTSGQQETQYF
TGTGCCAGCAGCTTGACCTCGGGACAGCAAGAGACCCAGTACTTC
>TRBV12-3/TRBV12-4|TRBD2|TRBJ2-1|few
CASSFESGGYNEQFF
TGTGCCAGCAGTTTCGAGAGCGGGGGATACAATGAGCAGTTCTTC
>TRBV12-3/TRBV12-4|TRBD2|TRBJ2-3|few
CASTQSSVLAGETDTQYF
TGTGCCAGCACCCAGTCCAGTGTGCTAGCGGGGGAAACAGATACGCAGTATTTT
>TRBV28|TRBD1|TRBJ2-7|NA
CASTRRDRESYEQYF
TGTGCCAGCACCCGGAGGGACAGGGAATCCTACGAGCAGTACTTC
>TRBV18|NA|TRBJ2-5|once
CASSPDLAETQYF
TGTGCCAGCTCACCGGATCTAGCGGAGACCCAGTACTTC
>TRBV19|NA|TRBJ2-1|NA
CASSPGSISYNEQFF
TGTGCCAGTAGCCCGGGTTCGATCTCCTACAATGAGCAGTTCTTC